This TCR beta chain was sequenced during a study of beta chain features in type 1 diabetes. Turning to the study itself: Across every sample, roughly 100 million sorted cells were examined in total.

Regarding this clone: Its antigen remains unidentified.

Findings of the study overall: A moderate, significant TCRB CDR3 shortening appeared in type 1 diabetes across four CD4+ subsets.

All of the isolated RNA was reverse transcribed, so expressed TCRB transcripts were sequenced. The data were produced by immunoSEQ multiplex PCR, yet TCRdb's version contains in-frame clones alone and is incomplete. The data show 300,000 to 350,000 clones, with 13% seen just once and approximately 0.016% held by the top ten. CDR1 is SGHTS, CDR2 YDEGEE, per germline. The CDR3 extends over 16 amino acids. Trimming took 4 bases from V and 3 from J; bases not matched to a gene: 6. Sequenced: naive CD4+ T cells from blood. The sequence was collected from a woman between 18 and 29 years old with type 1 diabetes. The V and J genes are TRBV5-8 and TRBJ2-5, with 13 positions matching TRBD2. The CDR3 nucleotides read TGTGCCAGCAGCCCGGGACTAGCGGGACAAAAAGAGACCCAGTACTTC. Residues: CASSPGLAGQKETQYF.